Included here is one TCR beta chain sequence, with context. Its specificity is unknown. Sample treatment: roughly 10-day PBMC culture with coronavirus spike peptide pools or control peptides (ViraFEST assay). Before TCRs were sequenced, ViraFEST expanded antigen-specific T cells with peptide pools. Scientists ran DNA taken from cultured CD4+ T cells through the Oncomine TCR Beta short-read assay for sequencing. Each CDR3 protein gets one entry after TCRdb re-called the PCR reads with MiXCR. The sample lists 13,000 to 15,000 distinct CDR3 sequences, roughly 57% occurring once. This entry is derived from a study of vaccination and CD4 T cells after COVID-19. Looking at the study overall: Participants were administered two doses of either the BNT162b2 or the mRNA-1273 vaccine.

From germline, CDR1 is MNHEY and CDR2 SVGEGT. The CDR3 is 12 amino acids. Between the trimmed V and J ends, which lost 9 bases and 5 bases, there was a span of 10 bases. V and J are TRBV6-2 or TRBV6-3 and TRBJ2-2; tentatively, D is TRBD2 (5 bases). The clonotype was recovered from a human donor who had recovered from COVID-19. Sample: CD4+ T cells from blood, cultured in vitro. CDR3 region: CASNGGTGELFF. The CDR3 coding sequence is TGTGCCAGTAACGGAGGTACCGGGGAGCTGTTTTTT.